Each of the 26 T cell receptor beta chains below was sequenced from the same sample in a study of response to subunit inactivated influenza vaccine. Each CDR3 protein gets one entry after TCRdb re-called the RT-PCR reads with MiXCR. The data hold hundreds of thousands of distinct CDR3 sequences, with about a fifth observed a single time. Sequencing used PBMCs from blood, obtained less than 22 months after vaccination. The receptors were gathered from a man aged 45-69 years who received an inactivated influenza vaccine.

This clonotype came up a few times. V usage is TRBV7-7 and J usage is TRBJ2-5; D is ambiguous. V lost 1 base to trimming and J lost 4 bases, with 7 bases between them. Germline V CDR1 and CDR2: SSHAT, FNYEAQ (reference sequence). The CDR3 runs 13 residues. For the CDR3, the DNA is TGTGCCAGCAGCTTAGGGCTTACAGAGACCCAGTACTTC. Amino acid sequence: CASSLGLTETQYF. The full variable domain, with the rest looked up from reference TRBV7-7 and TRBJ2-5, is GAGVSQSPRYKVTKRGQDVTLRCDPISSHATLYWYQQALGQGPEFLTYFNYEAQPDKSGLPSDRFSAERPEGSISTLTIQRTEQRDSAMYRCASSLGLTETQYFGPGTRLLVL.

This clonotype was seen only a few times. This chain connects TRBV6-5 to TRBJ1-3; D is uncertain. The V end lost 8 bases, the J end lost 1 base, and 6 bases lay between the germline ends. The CDR3 spans 12 residues. Germline CDR1 and CDR2: MNHEY and SVGAGI. CDR3 coding DNA: TGTGCCAGCGAAGATTCTGGAAACACCATATATTTT. Translating it yields CASEDSGNTIYF.

This chain links TRBV5-4 with TRBJ2-7; tentatively, D is TRBD1 or TRBD2 (6 bases each). The ends were cut back, 4 bases at V and 4 bases at J, with 18 bases in the middle. Germline lookup yields CDR1 SGHNT and CDR2 YYREEE (reference sequence). The CDR3 extends over 15 amino acids. In DNA, the CDR3 is TGTGCCAGCAGCCGGGGCGGGACATCTTTTTACGAGCAGTACTTC. Protein sequence: CASSRGGTSFYEQYF.

This rearrangement joins TRBV15 to TRBJ2-5; D is uncertain. The CDR3 consists of 17 residues. Trimming took 0 bases from V and 1 from J, leaving 15 bases between them. Germline CDR1 LNHNV, CDR2 YYDKDF (reference sequence). This chain's CDR3 is CATSREVGRGVQETQYF. The DNA for the CDR3 is TGTGCCACCAGCAGAGAAGTTGGTCGTGGGGTCCAAGAGACCCAGTACTTC.

This clonotype appeared many times. This chain joins TRBV12-3 or TRBV12-4 and TRBJ1-1, with D tentatively TRBD1 (6 bases). The CDR3 consists of 13 residues. V was shortened by 5 bases and J by 4 bases, with 11 bases between the two germline ends. The CDR3 region has the DNA TGTGCCAGCAGTCGACAGGTTAGCACTGAAGCTTTCTTT. Its translation is CASSRQVSTEAFF.

The chain uses TRBV7-8 and TRBJ1-5; no clear D gene. V was cut by 4 bases and J by 1 base, with 8 bases left in between. The V gene's germline CDR1 is SGHVS and CDR2 FQNEAQ. The CDR3 is 14 residues long. The CDR3: CASSSDRSNQPQHF. The CDR3 coding sequence is TGTGCCAGCAGCTCAGACCGGAGCAATCAGCCCCAGCATTTT.

The sample holds one count of this clonotype. This sequence joins TRBV24-1 and TRBJ2-6; perhaps TRBD1 as D (6 bases). The length of the CDR3 is 16 residues. Germline CDR1 is KGHDR and CDR2 is SFDVKD. The ends were cut back, 4 bases at V and 4 bases at J, with 13 bases in the middle. CDR3 residues: CATSDPTGSGANVLTF. CDR3 DNA: TGTGCCACCAGTGACCCCACAGGGAGCGGGGCCAACGTCCTGACTTTC.

This clonotype has just a few counts. The rearrangement links TRBV20-1 to TRBJ2-7, with D tentatively TRBD2 (6 bases). Trimming removed 2 bases at V and 0 bases at J, with 14 bases between. CDR1 is DFQATT and CDR2 is SNEGSKA in the germline V gene (reference sequence). The CDR3 runs to 15 residues. For the CDR3, the DNA is TGCAGTGCTAGACGGGCGGCGGGGTACTCCTACGAGCAGTACTTC. Its translation: CSARRAAGYSYEQYF.

This clonotype turned up a few times. The V gene is TRBV7-2, the J gene TRBJ1-4; D is perhaps TRBD1 (6 bases). Deletions cut 5 bases from V and 8 bases from J, with 12 bases between. Looked up from germline, CDR1 is SGHTA and CDR2 is FQGNSA. This CDR3 spans 13 amino acids. The CDR3 loop reads CASSLGTSEKLFF. As DNA, the CDR3 is TGTGCCAGCAGCCTTGGGACATCGGAAAAACTGTTTTTT. Variable domain in full (rest from reference TRBV7-2 and TRBJ1-4): GAGVSQSPSNKVTEKGKDVELRCDPISGHTALYWYRQSLGQGLEFLIYFQGNSAPDKSGLPSDRFSAERTGGSVSTLTIQRTQQEDSAVYLCASSLGTSEKLFFGSGTQLSVL.

This clonotype was observed a handful of times. The chain carries TRBV4-3 and TRBJ2-1; TRBD1 agrees at 11 bases. CDR1 LGHNA and CDR2 YSLEER come from the germline V gene. J gave up 7 bases and V 3 bases, and 11 bases lay outside the gene matches. The CDR3 length is 17 residues. The CDR3 nucleotides are TGCGCCAGCAGCCATAGAACCGGACAGGGGGCGCGAAATGAGCAGTTCTTC. It encodes CASSHRTGQGARNEQFF.

The V and J genes are TRBV10-3 and TRBJ2-3; 7 nucleotides align to TRBD1. The CDR3 runs 15 residues. From germline, CDR1 is ENHRY and CDR2 SYGVKD. Trimming at V came to 5 bases and at J to 0 bases, leaving 5 bases not matched to a gene. The CDR3 here is CAISTRTGSTDTQYF. CDR3 in DNA: TGTGCCATCAGTACCCGGACAGGTAGCACAGATACGCAGTATTTT.

This clonotype was found a few times. The V call is TRBV12-3 or TRBV12-4, the J call TRBJ2-5; D gene uncertain. Trimming left V 7 bases short and J 5 bases short, with 17 bases between. The length of the CDR3 is 14 residues. This CDR3 is CASTYDGPNETQYF. In DNA, the CDR3 is TGTGCCAGCACCTATGACGGTCCCAATGAGACCCAGTACTTC.

The chain employs TRBV6-2 or TRBV6-3 and TRBJ2-3; D not resolved. The ends were cut back, 4 bases at V and 2 bases at J, with 16 bases in the middle. Looked up from germline, CDR1 is MNHEY and CDR2 is SVGEGT. This CDR3 has 16 amino acids. For the CDR3, the DNA is TGTGCCAGCAGTTCCCGGACCTACTACTACACAGATACGCAGTATTTT. This translates into CASSSRTYYYTDTQYF.

This clonotype came up many times. The chain has TRBV4-3 and TRBJ1-2, with unresolved D. CDR3 length equals 15 residues. The V gene's germline CDR1 is LGHNA and CDR2 YSLEER. V was trimmed by 0 bases and J by 3 bases, leaving 11 bases between them. Written as DNA, the CDR3 is TGCGCCAGCAGCCAAGATCGCGGGAGACACTATGGCTACACCTTC. Its protein is CASSQDRGRHYGYTF.

This clonotype was seen a handful of times. The gene calls are TRBV5-6 and TRBJ2-3; TRBD2 agrees at 8 bases. The CDR3 is 15 residues long. The germline V gene has CDR1 SGHDT and CDR2 YYEEEE. The trim removed 4 bases at V and 2 bases at J, leaving 6 bases unmatched. CDR3 sequence (DNA): TGTGCCAGCAGCCCGGGACTAGTTTACACAGATACGCAGTATTTT. This sequence encodes CASSPGLVYTDTQYF.

This rearrangement joins TRBV29-1 to TRBJ1-2; D possibly corresponds to TRBD1 (5 bases). CDR3 length: 13 amino acids. Trimming cost V 4 bases and J 4 bases, with 13 bases left between them. The germline gives CDR1 SQVTM, CDR2 ANQGSEA. The CDR3 sequence is CSVVGGIGYGYTF. The CDR3 region has the DNA TGCAGCGTTGTTGGGGGGATCGGCTATGGCTACACCTTC.

The chain carries TRBV5-1 and TRBJ2-2; D perhaps matches TRBD2 (5 bases). Germline V lookup: CDR1 SGHRS, CDR2 YFSETQ. This CDR3 is 15 amino acids long. Deletions cut 4 bases from V and 6 bases from J, with 16 bases between. The chain's CDR3 is CASSAGVHISGELFF. DNA of the CDR3: TGCGCCAGCAGCGCCGGGGTTCATATATCCGGGGAGCTGTTTTTT.

Concerning this clonotype: The junction departs from the called germline gene at one end, perhaps through a read error. J is TRBJ1-5 and V is TRBV7-9; D uncertain. Germline V gene lookup returns CDR1 SEHNR and CDR2 FQNEAQ (reference sequence). The length of the CDR3 is 13 residues. The CDR3 loop is CASSLNSNQTQHF. The DNA for the CDR3 is TGTGCCAGCAGCTTAAACAGCAATCAGACCCAGCATTTT.

This chain joins TRBV4-3 and TRBJ1-2, with D perhaps matching TRBD1 (5 bases). The V gene lost 0 bases and the J gene lost 5 bases, with 22 bases spanning the gap. Germline V gene lookup returns CDR1 LGHNA and CDR2 YSLEER. The CDR3 totals 18 residues. This CDR3 reads CASSQDFLPREGGYGYTF. The CDR3 DNA is TGCGCCAGCAGCCAAGATTTTTTGCCCAGGGAAGGAGGGTATGGCTACACCTTC.

This clonotype was seen at least ten times. This chain joins TRBV12-3 or TRBV12-4 and TRBJ2-7, with D possibly matching TRBD2 (5 bases). Trimming shortened V by 1 base and J by 2 bases, and 9 bases separated the two germline ends. The length of the CDR3 is 14 residues. CDR3 bases: TGTGCCAGCAGTTTAGAGGACGGGGCCTACGAGCAGTACTTC. This gives the protein CASSLEDGAYEQYF.

This clonotype appeared a few times. CDR3 DNA: TGCAGTGCTAGGGCAGTTTCCCCCTACGAGCAGTACTTC. It yields the protein CSARAVSPYEQYF. The V and J genes are TRBV20-1 and TRBJ2-7; D unresolved. The ends were cut back, 3 bases at V and 2 bases at J, with 11 bases in the middle. The CDR3 spans 13 residues. The germline gives CDR1 DFQATT, CDR2 SNEGSKA (reference sequence).

V usage is TRBV11-2 and J usage is TRBJ2-5, with 11 bases fitting TRBD2. The ends lost 5 bases at V and 5 bases at J; junction bases unmatched: 7. Per germline, CDR1 SGHAT and CDR2 FQNNGV. CDR3 length equals 15 residues. The CDR3 spells CASSPMGTSGETQYF. The DNA for the CDR3 is TGTGCCAGCAGCCCCATGGGGACTAGCGGTGAGACCCAGTACTTC. The whole variable domain, remainder taken from reference TRBV11-2 and TRBJ2-5, is EAGVAQSPRYKIIEKRQSVAFWCNPISGHATLYWYQQILGQGPKLLIQFQNNGVVDDSQLPKDRFSAERLKGVDSTLKIQPAKLEDSAVYLCASSPMGTSGETQYFGPGTRLLVL.

The CDR3 sequence: CASRIGLSNQPQHF. The DNA for the CDR3 is TGTGCCAGCCGGATAGGGCTGAGCAATCAGCCCCAGCATTTT. J is TRBJ1-5 and V is TRBV2; no definite D call. The CDR3 is 14 amino acids. The germline V gene encodes CDR1 SNHLY and CDR2 FYNNEI. Trimming removed 8 bases from V and 1 base from J, with 12 bases in between. Full variable domain (rest looked up from reference TRBV2 and TRBJ1-5): EPEVTQTPSHQVTQMGQEVILRCVPISNHLYFYWYRQILGQKVEFLVSFYNNEISEKSEIFDDQFSVERPDGSNFTLKIRSTKLEDSAMYFCASRIGLSNQPQHFGDGTRLSIL.

The gene calls are TRBV10-3 and TRBJ2-5, with 12 bases matching TRBD2. The germline CDR1 and CDR2 sequences are ENHRY and SYGVKD. V shed 5 bases and J 2 bases; nucleotides not matched to a gene: 6. The CDR3 totals 16 residues. The DNA for the CDR3 is TGTGCCATCAGTAGCCGGACTAGCGGGGAACAAGAGACCCAGTACTTC. Translation: CAISSRTSGEQETQYF.

The table lists this clonotype with a few counts. The chain carries TRBV9 and TRBJ2-7; D perhaps matches TRBD2 (7 bases). Germline V gene sequence: CDR1 SGDLS, CDR2 YYNGEE. The V and J ends lost 1 base and 6 bases respectively, with 8 bases between them. This CDR3 contains 12 residues. DNA for the CDR3: TGTGCCAGCAGCGTAAGGGGGGGCGAGCAGTACTTC. Translating gives CASSVRGGEQYF.

This sequence joins TRBV15 and TRBJ2-1, with TRBD1 identical over 8 bases. Germline V gene lookup returns CDR1 LNHNV and CDR2 YYDKDF (reference sequence). The CDR3 is 16 residues long. V gave up 0 bases and J gave up 6 bases; unmatched junction bases: 7. The CDR3 coding sequence is TGTGCCACCAGCAGAGACGGACAGGGTGCCCCCAATGAGCAGTTCTTC. Amino acids: CATSRDGQGAPNEQFF.